The T cell receptor (beta chain) described here comes from a study of blood T cells in healthy people across ages. Overall study findings and caveats: With age, beta diversity per million T cells declined roughly linearly, significantly by approximately 40. Expanded clonotype shifts may have been confounded, as the donors had an unknown CMV status.

J gave up 3 bases and V 6 bases, and 4 bases lay outside the gene matches. Per germline, CDR1 ENHRY and CDR2 SYGVKD. This CDR3 has 13 residues. To note about this clonotype: Its antigen remains unidentified.

A sample-barcoded 5' primer and a J-beta primer mix were used in a second PCR of roughly 7 to 12 cycles. Every sample produced at least 3 million CDR3-containing paired-end reads. In TCRdb, the 5' RACE reads were re-called with MiXCR into one record per CDR3 protein. The data hold over 1.5 million distinct CDR3 sequences, with roughly 50% observed a single time. The chain recombines TRBV10-3 with TRBJ1-1; 7 nucleotides line up with TRBD1. The sequence was collected from a woman aged 40-49 years in good health. The sequenced material came from blood. This chain's CDR3 is CAIRADRDTEAFF. The CDR3 bases are TGTGCCATCAGGGCTGACAGGGACACTGAAGCTTTCTTT.